This TCR beta chain was documented in a study of memory CD4+ T cells and cytomegalovirus serostatus. For the study at large: This sample comes from healthy Belgian adults, roughly nine CMV seropositive, under 25 seronegative.

Notes on the study in general: CMV serostatus prediction reached median AUC approximately 0.96, or 0.89 with US-trained model.

Original processing notes: Out-of-frame sequences were removed, leaving around 2,000,000 distinct TCRbeta sequences. This table comes from immunoSEQ multiplex PCR, and its TCRdb copy is limited to in-frame clones, with some not included. V, J and clone size are those of that table, while D and trimming were read from the DNA. Of around 53,000 clones listed, about four fifths are singletons. The sort gate was single viable CD3+CD4+CD8-CD45RO+ cells for memory CD4+ T cells. Concerning this clone: Its specificity is not known.

Per the germline V gene, CDR1 is LGHNA and CDR2 is YSLEER. Trimming took off 0 bases at V and 0 bases at J, with 8 bases between the two ends. The CDR3 loop spans 16 amino acids. The TCR comes from an adult in good health and CMV-seropositive. The chain uses TRBV4-3 and TRBJ1-4; D ambiguous. Sequenced: memory CD4+ T cells from blood. Written as DNA, the CDR3 is TGCGCCAGCAGCCAAGATAACGGTGCAACTAATGAAAAACTGTTTTTT. Protein sequence: CASSQDNGATNEKLFF.